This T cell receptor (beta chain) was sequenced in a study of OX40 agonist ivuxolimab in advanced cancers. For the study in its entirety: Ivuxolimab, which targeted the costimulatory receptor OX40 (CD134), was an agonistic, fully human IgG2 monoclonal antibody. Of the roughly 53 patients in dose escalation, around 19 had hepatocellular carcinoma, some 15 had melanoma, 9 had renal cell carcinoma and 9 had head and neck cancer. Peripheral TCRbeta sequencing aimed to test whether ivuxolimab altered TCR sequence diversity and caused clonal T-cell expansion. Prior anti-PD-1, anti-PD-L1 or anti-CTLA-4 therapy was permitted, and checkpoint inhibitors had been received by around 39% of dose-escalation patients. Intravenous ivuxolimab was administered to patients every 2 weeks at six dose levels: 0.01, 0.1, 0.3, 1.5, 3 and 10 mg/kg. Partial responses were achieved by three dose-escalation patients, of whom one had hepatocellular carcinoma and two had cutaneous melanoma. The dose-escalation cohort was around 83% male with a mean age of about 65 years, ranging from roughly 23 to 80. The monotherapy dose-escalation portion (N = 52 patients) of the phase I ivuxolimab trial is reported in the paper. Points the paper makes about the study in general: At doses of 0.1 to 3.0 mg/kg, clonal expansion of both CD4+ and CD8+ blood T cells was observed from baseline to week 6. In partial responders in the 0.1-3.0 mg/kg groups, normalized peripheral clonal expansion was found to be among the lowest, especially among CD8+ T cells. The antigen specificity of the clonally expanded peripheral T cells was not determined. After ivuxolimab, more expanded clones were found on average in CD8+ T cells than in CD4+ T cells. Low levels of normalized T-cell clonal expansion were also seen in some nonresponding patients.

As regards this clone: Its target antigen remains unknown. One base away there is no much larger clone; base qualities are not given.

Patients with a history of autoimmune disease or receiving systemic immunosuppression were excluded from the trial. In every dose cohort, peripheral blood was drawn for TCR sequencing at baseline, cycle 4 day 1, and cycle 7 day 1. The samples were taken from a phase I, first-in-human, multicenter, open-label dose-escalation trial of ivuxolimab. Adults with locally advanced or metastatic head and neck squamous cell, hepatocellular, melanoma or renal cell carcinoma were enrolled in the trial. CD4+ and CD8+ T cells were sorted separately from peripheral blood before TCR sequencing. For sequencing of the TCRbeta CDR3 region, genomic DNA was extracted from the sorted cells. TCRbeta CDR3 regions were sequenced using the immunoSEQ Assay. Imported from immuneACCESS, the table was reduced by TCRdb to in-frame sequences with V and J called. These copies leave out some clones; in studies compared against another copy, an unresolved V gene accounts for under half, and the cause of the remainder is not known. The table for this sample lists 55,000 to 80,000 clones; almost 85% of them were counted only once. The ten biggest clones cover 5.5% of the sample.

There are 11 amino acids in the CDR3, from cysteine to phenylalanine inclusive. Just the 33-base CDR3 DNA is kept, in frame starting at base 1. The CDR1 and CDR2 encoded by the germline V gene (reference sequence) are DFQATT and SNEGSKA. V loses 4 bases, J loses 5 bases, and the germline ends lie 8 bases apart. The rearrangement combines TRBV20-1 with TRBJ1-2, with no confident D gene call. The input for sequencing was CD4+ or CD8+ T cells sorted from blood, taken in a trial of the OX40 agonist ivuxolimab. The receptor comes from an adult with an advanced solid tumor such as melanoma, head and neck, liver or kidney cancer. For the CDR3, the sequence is CSAKREYGYTF. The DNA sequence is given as TGCAGTGCTAAGAGGGAGTATGGCTACACCTTC.